Below, one T cell receptor beta chain is given with its context. This entry comes from a study of OX40 agonist ivuxolimab in advanced cancers. The overall study: In this cohort, patients received ivuxolimab, an agonistic anti-OX40 (CD134) antibody.

The assay was immunoSEQ multiplex PCR, and TCRdb's table has in-frame clones only and misses some. The table has tens of thousands of clones, around 80% seen once. CDR1 is LNHNV, CDR2 YYDKDF, per germline (reference sequence). The CDR3 spans 15 residues. V was clipped by 0 bases and J by 1 base, with 9 bases between them. The clonotype was recovered from an adult with an advanced solid tumor such as melanoma, head and neck, liver or kidney cancer. The sample in question was CD4+ or CD8+ T cells sorted from blood, obtained in a trial of the OX40 agonist ivuxolimab. The V call is TRBV15, the J call TRBJ1-2; D ambiguous. CDR3 in amino acids: CATSRDKGSNYGYTF. The DNA of the CDR3 is TGTGCCACCAGCAGAGATAAGGGTAGTAACTATGGCTACACCTTC.